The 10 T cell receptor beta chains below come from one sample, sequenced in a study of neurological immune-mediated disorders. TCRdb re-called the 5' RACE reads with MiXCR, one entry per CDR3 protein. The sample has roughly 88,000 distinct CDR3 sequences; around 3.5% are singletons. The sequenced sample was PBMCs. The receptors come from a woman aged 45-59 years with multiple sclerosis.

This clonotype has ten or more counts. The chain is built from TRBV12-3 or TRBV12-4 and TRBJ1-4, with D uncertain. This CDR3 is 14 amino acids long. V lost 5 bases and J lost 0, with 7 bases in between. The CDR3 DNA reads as TGTGCCAGCAGTAAAACTGCAACTAATGAAAAACTGTTTTTT. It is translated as CASSKTATNEKLFF.

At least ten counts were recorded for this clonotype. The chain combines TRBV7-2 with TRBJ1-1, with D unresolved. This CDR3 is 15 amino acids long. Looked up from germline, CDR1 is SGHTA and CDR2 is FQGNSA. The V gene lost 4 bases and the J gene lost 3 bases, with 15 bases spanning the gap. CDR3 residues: CASSYRAPLDTEAFF. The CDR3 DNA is TGTGCCAGCAGCTATCGGGCACCTTTGGACACTGAAGCTTTCTTT.

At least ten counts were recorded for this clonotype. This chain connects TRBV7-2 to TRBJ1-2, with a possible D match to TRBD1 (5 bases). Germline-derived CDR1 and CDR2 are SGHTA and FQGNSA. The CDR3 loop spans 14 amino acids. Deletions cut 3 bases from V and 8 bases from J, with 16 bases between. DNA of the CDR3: TGTGCCAGCAGCTTCCATACAGGATCGCGAGGCTACACCTTC. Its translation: CASSFHTGSRGYTF.

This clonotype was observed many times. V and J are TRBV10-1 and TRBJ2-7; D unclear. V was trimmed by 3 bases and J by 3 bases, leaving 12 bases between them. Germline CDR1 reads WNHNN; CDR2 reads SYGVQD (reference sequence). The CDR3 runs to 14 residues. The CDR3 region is CASSDGVPLYEQYF. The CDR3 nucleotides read TGCGCCAGCAGTGATGGGGTTCCTCTCTACGAGCAGTACTTC.

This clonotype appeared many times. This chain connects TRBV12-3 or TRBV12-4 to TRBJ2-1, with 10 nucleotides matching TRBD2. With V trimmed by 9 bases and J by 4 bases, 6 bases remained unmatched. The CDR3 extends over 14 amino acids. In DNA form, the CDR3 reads TGTGCCAGTCCAGCGGGGGGGCAGTACAATGAGCAGTTCTTC. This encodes CASPAGGQYNEQFF.

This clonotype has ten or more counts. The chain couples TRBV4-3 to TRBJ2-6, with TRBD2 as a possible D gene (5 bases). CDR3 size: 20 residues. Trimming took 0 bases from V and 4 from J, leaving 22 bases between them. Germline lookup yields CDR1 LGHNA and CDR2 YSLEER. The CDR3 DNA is TGCGCCAGCAGCCAAGATCTGCAATCGGGAATGGGAAGAGGGGCCAACGTCCTGACTTTC. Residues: CASSQDLQSGMGRGANVLTF.

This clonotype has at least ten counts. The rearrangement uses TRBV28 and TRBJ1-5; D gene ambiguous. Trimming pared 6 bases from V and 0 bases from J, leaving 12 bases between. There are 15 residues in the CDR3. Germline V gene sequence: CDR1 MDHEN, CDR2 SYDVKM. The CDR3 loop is CASRSGYYSNQPQHF. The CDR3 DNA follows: TGTGCCAGCAGATCGGGGTACTATAGCAATCAGCCCCAGCATTTT.

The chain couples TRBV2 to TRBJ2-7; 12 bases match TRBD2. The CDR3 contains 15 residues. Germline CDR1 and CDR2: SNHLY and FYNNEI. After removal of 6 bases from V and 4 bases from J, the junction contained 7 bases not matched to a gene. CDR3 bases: TGTGCCAGCAGCCAGACTAGCGGGGGAGTATACGAGCAGTACTTC. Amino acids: CASSQTSGGVYEQYF.

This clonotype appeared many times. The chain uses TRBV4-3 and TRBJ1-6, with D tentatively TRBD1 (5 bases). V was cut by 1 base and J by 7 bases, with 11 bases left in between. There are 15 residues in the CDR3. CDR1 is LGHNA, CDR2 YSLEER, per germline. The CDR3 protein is CASSQGDYFNSPLHF. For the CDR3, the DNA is TGCGCCAGCAGCCAAGGGGACTATTTCAATTCACCCCTCCACTTT.

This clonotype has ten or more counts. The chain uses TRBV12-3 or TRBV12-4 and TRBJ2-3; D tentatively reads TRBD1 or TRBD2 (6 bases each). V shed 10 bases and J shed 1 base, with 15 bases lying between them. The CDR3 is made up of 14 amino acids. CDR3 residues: CATGRGPGTDTQYF. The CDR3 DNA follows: TGTGCCACCGGCCGGGGGCCGGGCACAGATACGCAGTATTTT.